These T cell receptor beta chains were read from a single sample in a study of T cells after yellow fever vaccination. MiXCR was run by TCRdb on the 5' RACE reads, yielding one entry per CDR3 protein. Among around 530,000 distinct CDR3 sequences listed, about a sixth were seen once. The material sequenced was PBMCs, taken around 5 days after the first yellow fever vaccination. These receptors were obtained from a man younger than 35 who received the YFV17D yellow fever vaccine. The CDR3 runs from the conserved cysteine through the conserved F or W. A D gene is named only where the DNA matches it firmly. Size tells how often a clone was seen (once, few, many) or the class of an expanded clone, and some rows leave it out.

>TRBJ2-3|many|TRBV4-1|TRBD1
TGCGCCAGCAGCCTCGGGACAGGGAGCACAGATACGCAGTATTTT
CASSLGTGSTDTQYF
>TRBJ2-5|.|TRBV6-5|TRBD2
TGTGCCAGCAGTTACGGACCCAGCGGGGGGGCCGTCCAGACCCAGTACTTC
CASSYGPSGGAVQTQYF
>TRBJ1-6|few|TRBV6-1|.
TGTGCCAGCAGTGGAAGGGCAGCCGCCGTCTATAATTCACCCCTCCACTTT
CASSGRAAAVYNSPLHF
>TRBJ2-1|.|TRBV15|.
TGTGCCACCAGCAGAGTACTACTACCCTCCTACAATGAGCAGTTCTTC
CATSRVLLPSYNEQFF
>TRBJ2-1|few|TRBV20-1|.
TGCAGTGCTAGAAGCCAGCGGAATGAGCAGTTCTTC
CSARSQRNEQFF
>TRBJ2-3|few|TRBV9|.
TGTGCCAACCCAAGGAGCGGCACAGATACGCAGTATTTT
CANPRSGTDTQYF
>TRBJ2-5|.|TRBV7-2|.
TGTGCCAGCAGCTTTTCGACAAAAGAGACCCAGTACTTC
CASSFSTKETQYF
>TRBJ2-2|.|TRBV12-3/TRBV12-4|.
TGTGCCAGCACGCTCGGGTCCGGGGAGCTGTTTTTT
CASTLGSGELFF
>TRBJ1-2|many|TRBV4-2|.
TGTGCCAGCAGCCAGAGCCCCATGGGGGACTATGGCTACACCTTC
CASSQSPMGDYGYTF
>TRBJ2-1|.|TRBV7-2|.
TGTGCCAGCAGCTTGGGCAGGGCGAACGATGAGCAGTTCTTC
CASSLGRANDEQFF
>TRBJ2-7|few|TRBV27|TRBD1
TGTGCCAGCAGTATCTACCGGGACAGGGTAAGAAAGCAGTACTTC
CASSIYRDRVRKQYF
>TRBJ2-5|.|TRBV4-1|.
TGCGCCAGCAGCCAAGAAATGGTCCAATACTTC
CASSQEMVQYF
>TRBJ2-4|.|TRBV12-3/TRBV12-4|TRBD2
TGTGCCAGCAGTGGAACGACTAGCGGGGACCTAGCCAAAAACATTCAGTACTTC
CASSGTTSGDLAKNIQYF
>TRBJ2-3|.|TRBV19|.
TGTGCCAGTAGTATAGACGGTGGAACGCAGTATTTT
CASSIDGGTQYF
>TRBJ2-1|few|TRBV9|TRBD2
TGTGCCAGCAGCGTCACAAGTAGCGGGGGATTAAGTAAGTTCTTC
CASSVTSSGGLSKFF
>TRBJ1-2|few|TRBV28|.
TGTGCCAGCAGCCTGACAGACTACTATGGCTACACCTTC
CASSLTDYYGYTF
>TRBJ1-2|few|TRBV7-9|TRBD1
TGTGCCAGCAGCCGAGGGGGCGCCTATGGCTACACCTTC
CASSRGGAYGYTF
>TRBJ1-6|.|TRBV20-1|TRBD1
TGCAGTGCTAGTGTCTACCAGGGGGAGAATTCACCCCTCCACTTT
CSASVYQGENSPLHF
>TRBJ2-3|few|TRBV9|TRBD2
TGTGCCAGCAGCGAGAGGGCTAGCGGGGGGGATACGCAGTATTTT
CASSERASGGDTQYF
>TRBJ2-1|few|TRBV5-1|.
TGCGCCAGCAGCTTCGAGACCTACAATGAGCAGTTCTTC
CASSFETYNEQFF
>TRBJ1-1|few|TRBV4-1|.
TGCGCCAGCAGCCAAGCAAGGGGGGCTGAAGCTTTCTTT
CASSQARGAEAFF